A selection of T cell receptor beta chains follows, all from one sample in a study of CD8+CD57+ T cells in acquired aplastic anemia. TCRdb analysed the reads with MiXCR anew, one entry per CDR3 protein. The sample consists of about 180,000 distinct CDR3 sequences, more than 60% of them appearing once. Sequenced input: sorted CD4+, CD8+, or CD8+CD57+ T cells (not recorded which) from PBMCs. The source is a human donor with aplastic anemia. Both conserved end residues are part of each CDR3. A D gene is named only where the DNA matches it firmly. Not all rows give a size; the values are once, few, many and, for expanded clones, a class.

. | TRBJ2-3 | TRBV20-1 | . | TGCAGTCTCCGGCTCCCCGGGGTGGATACGCAGTATTTT | CSLRLPGVDTQYF
many | TRBJ2-7 | TRBV3-1 | . | TGTGCCAGCAGCGACAGCTACGAGCAGTACTTC | CASSDSYEQYF
few | TRBJ2-5 | TRBV25-1 | . | TGTGCCAGCAGTGAGCCGACTGATCGCTCATGGGAGACCCAGTACTTC | CASSEPTDRSWETQYF
. | TRBJ2-3 | TRBV12-3/TRBV12-4 | . | TGTGCCAGCAGTACAGAGGGGGATACGCAGTATTTT | CASSTEGDTQYF
many | TRBJ1-3 | TRBV15 | . | TGTGCCACCAGCAGAGAACGGTCCTCTGGAAACACCATATATTTT | CATSRERSSGNTIYF
many | TRBJ2-3 | TRBV7-2 | . | TGTGCCAGCAGCTTAAAGGGGCAATTAGATACGCAGTATTTT | CASSLKGQLDTQYF
few | TRBJ1-6 | TRBV25-1 | TRBD1 | TGTGCCAGCAGTTGGGCATCCGGGACAGGGGGCGGAAATTCACCCCTCCACTTT | CASSWASGTGGGNSPLHF
many | TRBJ2-3 | TRBV9 | . | TGTGCCAGCAGCGTAGTGTTAAGGGGGGCGCAGTATTTT | CASSVVLRGAQYF
. | TRBJ2-5 | TRBV20-1 | TRBD2 | TGCAGTGCTAGCGGGGGGGCGTGGTACCAAGAGACCCAGTACTTC | CSASGGAWYQETQYF
many | TRBJ1-1 | TRBV10-2 | . | TGCGCCAGCAGTGAAGAAGGGGTACGGAGTGAAGCTTTCTTT | CASSEEGVRSEAFF